This T cell receptor beta chain was captured by sequencing in a study of tumor-infiltrating lymphocytes in localized non-small cell lung cancer (dated by TCRdb to the early 2020s). Notes on the research overall: The cohort covered several histologies, both smokers and never-smokers, and patients whose samples were collected after neoadjuvant chemotherapy. Resected tumor tissue and uninvolved lung tissue described as non-adjacent to the tumor were contributed by each patient, with both tissues obtained from the same patient. The same patients underwent several integrated assays, with TCR sequencing performed together with flow cytometry, multiplex immunofluorescence, RNA-seq, exome sequencing and proteomics. In total, the ICON cohort was made up of approximately 150 surgical patients who had localized non-small cell lung cancer and whose tumors were resected. A total of roughly 51 patients were part of the paired comparison of immunoSEQ T-cell fraction between tumor and uninvolved lung. Points the paper makes about the study in general: Because different assays used different pieces of the same tissue, intratumor heterogeneity could not be separated from technical variation. No difference in TCR-derived T-cell fraction was observed between the flow cytometry-defined immunotypes IM1 (good prognosis) and IM2 (poor prognosis). TCRbeta sequencing supported higher T cell infiltration in tumors than in uninvolved lung tissue, consistent with immunofluorescence CD3 counts. Since assay coverage differed from patient to patient depending on how much tissue was available, TCR sequencing was done for only a subset of the cohort.

TCR sequencing with the immunoSEQ assay provided the T-cell fraction in tumor and uninvolved lung tissue. In the authors' own workflow: For survival analysis, patients were split into high (upper tertile) and low (lower two tertiles) T-cell fraction groups and compared by log-rank test. A signed-rank test was used to test paired tumor versus uninvolved lung differences in T-cell fraction. In its TCRdb copy, this immuneACCESS table keeps in-frame sequences only and misses some clones. Where compared with another copy, unresolved V genes explain less than half of these, and the others have no known cause. That table gives V, J and clone size, and the DNA gave D and trimming. Present in this sample are approximately 9,500 clones, 70% to 85% of which were seen just once. The ten largest clonotypes hold 5% to 7% of the sample. The CDR3 has 14 amino acids, counting the end cysteine and phenylalanine. Solely the CDR3 DNA is kept, with 42 bases framed from the first base. Looking up the germline V gene yields CDR1 MNHNS and CDR2 SASEGT. V is reduced by 1 base and J by 6 bases, leaving a spacing of 10 bases between them.

Patient enrollment in ICON started in early 2016, and the final patient was enrolled in late 2018. In a subcohort of 76 patients, fresh tumor and matched uninvolved tissue were collected for in-depth immune analyses, with TCR sequencing among those analyses. DNA for TCR sequencing was isolated from bulk tissue, and no cell sorting was done. This clone was picked up a small number of times. This receptor's antigen is unknown. No clone much larger than this one lies a single base away; base qualities are absent. The TCR was taken from a human donor with non-small cell lung cancer. The chain links TRBV6-1 with TRBJ1-5; the D gene is perhaps TRBD1, from 5 matching bases. The sequencing sample was made of uninvolved lung tissue not adjacent to the tumor. The CDR3 in this case is CASSEEAGGQPQHF. The DNA sequence is as follows: TGTGCCAGCAGTGAAGAAGCCGGGGGTCAGCCCCAGCATTTT.